A single sample is the source of the 28 T cell receptor beta chains below, sequenced in a study of blood T cell repertoires in COVID-19. The method was immunoSEQ multiplex PCR; TCRdb's version includes in-frame clones alone and lacks a portion of them. The sample shows some 74,000 clones, under 85% of them seen only once. The material sequenced was peripheral blood. The receptor source for this set is a woman in her 50s with acute or convalescent COVID-19.

J is TRBJ2-7 and V is TRBV18; 9 bases align to TRBD1. The CDR3 sequence is 14 residues long. Germline CDR1 KGHSH, CDR2 LQKENI. V shed 3 bases, J shed 3 bases, and the junction held 3 bases outside the gene matches. CDR3 loop: CASSPPGQGYEQYF. CDR3 nucleotides: TGTGCCAGCTCACCCCCGGGACAGGGCTACGAGCAGTACTTC.

The gene calls are TRBV5-1 and TRBJ2-7, with 11 bases aligning to TRBD1. V was pared by 6 bases and J by 3 bases, with 5 bases of the junction left unmatched. Germline V gene lookup returns CDR1 SGHRS and CDR2 YFSETQ. The CDR3 spans 14 residues. The CDR3 loop is CASKPGQGVYEQYF. DNA for the CDR3: TGCGCCAGCAAACCGGGACAGGGGGTCTACGAGCAGTACTTC.

V gene TRBV27 combines with J gene TRBJ1-6, with 11 bases lining up with TRBD1. This CDR3 region has 15 residues. Germline V gene sequence: CDR1 MNHEY, CDR2 SMNVEV (reference sequence). J gave up 10 bases and V 6 bases, and 8 bases lay outside the gene matches. CDR3 protein: CASSSGTGGTSPLHF. CDR3 DNA: TGTGCCAGCAGCTCCGGGACAGGGGGTACGTCACCCCTCCACTTT.

The chain employs TRBV7-9 and TRBJ1-1; D remains unclear. Germline CDR1 and CDR2: SEHNR and FQNEAQ (reference sequence). V was clipped by 6 bases and J by 6 bases, with 17 bases between them. The CDR3 has 14 amino acids. The CDR3 coding sequence is TGTGCCAGCAGACCACTCAAATCTTCGCCTGAAGCTTTCTTT. It codes for CASRPLKSSPEAFF.

This chain connects TRBV5-4 to TRBJ1-4; no clear D gene. CDR3 length: 14 residues. Trimming removed 0 bases from V and 7 bases from J, with 10 bases in between. Per the germline V gene, CDR1 is SGHNT and CDR2 is YYREEE (reference sequence). The CDR3 region has the DNA TGTGCCAGCAGCTTGGGGGGAGGTGCTGAAAAACTGTTTTTT. Its translation is CASSLGGGAEKLFF.

CDR3 sequence (DNA): TGTGCCAGTGGGCTAGCGGCCTACGAGCAGTACTTC. This encodes CASGLAAYEQYF. This chain connects TRBV2 to TRBJ2-7, with 7 bases identical to TRBD2. Per germline, CDR1 SNHLY and CDR2 FYNNEI. This CDR3 contains 12 residues. The V segment lost 9 bases and the J segment 2 bases; nucleotides outside the gene matches: 4.

J is TRBJ1-5 and V is TRBV6-6; TRBD1 is a possible D gene (5 bases). V lost 2 bases and J 8 bases, leaving 16 bases between the germline ends. Germline V lookup: CDR1 MNHNY, CDR2 SVGAGI (reference sequence). CDR3 length: 15 residues. The CDR3 DNA sequence: TGTGCCAGCAGTTACCCGGGGGGACCGCTGGAGCCCCAGCATTTT. Translation gives CASSYPGGPLEPQHF.

This clone was observed once. V gene TRBV18 combines with J gene TRBJ2-1; 12 nucleotides match TRBD2. J gave up 9 bases and V 2 bases, and 2 bases lay outside the gene matches. CDR1 and CDR2 (germline): KGHSH, LQKENI. The CDR3 is made up of 14 amino acids. DNA for the CDR3: TGTGCCAGCTCACCAACACTAGCGGGGGGTGAGCAGTTCTTC. Translating it yields CASSPTLAGGEQFF.

This clone was observed a single time. The V gene is TRBV2, the J gene TRBJ1-2; 7 positions match TRBD1. Germline CDR1 is SNHLY and CDR2 is FYNNEI. Trimming removed 6 bases from V and 5 bases from J; junction bases left unmatched: 6. CDR3 size: 13 residues. CDR3 sequence: CASRDDREYGYTF. The DNA of the CDR3 is TGTGCCAGCAGGGATGACAGGGAATATGGCTACACCTTC.

This clone was seen more than once but under ten times. V is TRBV7-2 and J is TRBJ1-3, with a possible D match to TRBD1 (5 bases). The ends were cut back, 1 base at V and 2 bases at J, with 9 bases in the middle. Per germline, CDR1 SGHTA and CDR2 FQGNSA. The CDR3 runs 15 residues. CDR3 amino acids: CASSLVGGAGNTIYF. DNA of the CDR3: TGTGCCAGCAGCTTAGTCGGGGGGGCTGGAAACACCATATATTTT.

This chain joins TRBV6-1 and TRBJ2-3; D is possibly TRBD2 (5 bases). This CDR3 region has 17 residues. CDR1 and CDR2 from the germline V gene are MNHNS and SASEGT. V was pared by 1 base and J by 1 base, with 15 bases between. CDR3 in DNA: TGTGCCAGCAGTGAAGGTCCCTGGTTGGAGGGCACAGATACGCAGTATTTT. It encodes CASSEGPWLEGTDTQYF.

V and J are TRBV3-1 (or the pseudogene TRBV3-2) and TRBJ1-6, with 7 bases that match TRBD1. CDR3 length: 15 residues. V lost 2 bases and J lost 6; bases outside the gene matches: 4. Germline-derived CDR1 and CDR2 are LGHDT and YNNKEL (reference sequence). CDR3 nucleotide sequence: TGTGCCAGCAGCCAACGGACAGGACTTAATTCACCCCTCCACTTT. Amino acids: CASSQRTGLNSPLHF.

The chain carries TRBV3-1 (or the pseudogene TRBV3-2) and TRBJ2-3, with 7 bases matching TRBD2. This CDR3 is built from 15 residues. Germline V CDR1 and CDR2: LGHDT, YNNKEL (reference sequence). With V trimmed by 4 bases and J by 2 bases, 6 bases remained unmatched. CDR3 loop: CASSPGGLNTDTQYF. CDR3 nucleotide sequence: TGTGCCAGCAGCCCGGGAGGCCTAAACACAGATACGCAGTATTTT.

There are a few counts of this clone. The rearrangement uses TRBV21-1 and TRBJ1-4; the D call of TRBD1 is as the table states it, not checked on the DNA. TRBV21-1 is deemed a pseudogene. The CDR3 extends over 16 amino acids. CDR3 region: CASSTRQITTNEKLFF. The CDR3 coding sequence is TGTGCCAGCAGCACCCGACAGATCACAACTAATGAAAAACTGTTTTTT.

The CDR3 loop reads CASSLVGGYEQYF. CDR3 sequence (DNA): TGTGCCAGCAGTTTAGTAGGGGGCTACGAGCAGTACTTC. The rearrangement uses TRBV28 and TRBJ2-7; TRBD1 might be the D (6 bases). The V gene lost 2 bases and the J gene lost 3 bases, with 8 bases spanning the gap. Germline-derived CDR1 and CDR2 are MDHEN and SYDVKM. The CDR3 consists of 13 residues.

The genes are TRBV20-1 and TRBJ1-4; unclear D gene. The CDR3 covers 15 residues. The germline V gene encodes CDR1 DFQATT and CDR2 SNEGSKA (reference sequence). V was pared by 3 bases and J by 0 bases, with 11 bases between. CDR3 DNA: TGCAGTGCTAGTAATTATCAGGCAACTAATGAAAAACTGTTTTTT. It specifies CSASNYQATNEKLFF.

This clone was seen once. The chain carries TRBV7-9 and TRBJ2-3; D unresolved. Trimming took 1 base from V and 0 from J, leaving 14 bases between them. The CDR3 covers 17 residues. Germline assignment: CDR1 SEHNR and CDR2 FQNEAQ (reference sequence). The CDR3 loop is CASSLGYGGTSTDTQYF. In DNA, the CDR3 is TGTGCCAGCAGCTTAGGCTACGGCGGCACTAGCACAGATACGCAGTATTTT.

The CDR3 sequence is CATTLLGGNTEAFF. In DNA, the CDR3 is TGTGCCACCACCCTGCTGGGGGGTAACACTGAAGCTTTCTTT. This chain joins TRBV24-1 and TRBJ1-1; perhaps TRBD1 as D (5 bases). From germline, CDR1 is KGHDR and CDR2 SFDVKD. Deletions cut 8 bases from V and 2 bases from J, with 14 bases between. The CDR3 contains 14 residues.

This clone was counted once. J is TRBJ2-5 and V is TRBV27, with D possibly being TRBD2 (6 bases). Deletions cut 2 bases from V and 2 bases from J, with 9 bases between. The germline gives CDR1 MNHEY, CDR2 SMNVEV (reference sequence). This CDR3 spans 14 amino acids. The DNA of the CDR3 is TGTGCCAGCAGTTTAAACGGGAGACAAGAGACCCAGTACTTC. Encoded protein: CASSLNGRQETQYF.

J is TRBJ1-2 and V is TRBV29-1, with D perhaps matching TRBD1 (5 bases). Trimming shortened V by 6 bases and J by 3 bases, and 17 bases separated the two germline ends. The CDR3 runs 14 residues. Germline V CDR1 and CDR2: SQVTM, ANQGSEA. The CDR3 nucleotides read TGCAGCGTCGGGACTTTAATTGGGGACTATGGCTACACCTTC. This encodes CSVGTLIGDYGYTF.

The gene calls are TRBV6-1 and TRBJ1-1; TRBD1 matches 7 bases. The CDR3 covers 12 residues. CDR1 and CDR2 (germline): MNHNS, SASEGT. With V trimmed by 2 bases and J by 11 bases, 5 bases remained unmatched. The CDR3 bases are TGTGCCAGCAGTGAAACAGGGGTGAGGGCTTTCTTT. This codes for CASSETGVRAFF.

The chain joins TRBV5-1 to TRBJ2-1; TRBD2 aligns across 10 bases. The CDR3 runs to 17 residues. Germline CDR1 SGHRS, CDR2 YFSETQ. V was clipped by 3 bases and J by 6 bases; unmatched bases: 12. CDR3 sequence reads: CASSSGGPSGSGNEQFF. The CDR3 coding sequence is TGCGCCAGCAGCTCGGGGGGGCCTAGCGGGAGTGGCAATGAGCAGTTCTTC.

V is TRBV7-9 and J is TRBJ2-3, with TRBD2 matching 7 bases. The length of the CDR3 is 15 residues. Trimming at V came to 5 bases and at J to 5 bases, leaving 10 bases not matched to a gene. Germline CDR1 SEHNR, CDR2 FQNEAQ (reference sequence). The CDR3, as DNA: TGTGCCAGCAGCCAAATCGGCGGGGGTGGAGATACGCAGTATTTT. Its protein is CASSQIGGGGDTQYF.

CDR3 region: CSVRDSAPYEQYF. CDR3 bases: TGCAGCGTCCGAGATTCTGCACCCTACGAGCAGTACTTC. The J gene is TRBJ2-7, the V gene TRBV29-1, with unresolved D. V dropped 6 bases and J dropped 2 bases, with 14 bases sitting between them. Germline CDR1 is SQVTM and CDR2 is ANQGSEA. The CDR3 runs 13 residues.

The chain is built from TRBV6-1 and TRBJ2-3; 11 bases line up with TRBD1. Germline CDR1 reads MNHNS; CDR2 reads SASEGT. With V trimmed by 2 bases and J by 4 bases, 5 bases remained unmatched. The CDR3 has 16 residues. The CDR3 coding sequence is TGTGCCAGCAGTGAAAATCCGGGACAGGGGGCAGATACGCAGTATTTT. It yields the protein CASSENPGQGADTQYF.

Many counts were recorded for this clone. The chain links TRBV20-1 to TRBJ2-7; D not certain. Germline loops: CDR1 DFQATT, CDR2 SNEGSKA (reference sequence). The CDR3 has 12 amino acids. With 3 bases removed from V and 1 base from J, the gap between germline ends came to 7 bases. This CDR3 is CSASTESYEQYF. CDR3 in DNA: TGCAGTGCTAGTACAGAGTCCTACGAGCAGTACTTC.

The chain couples TRBV4-1 to TRBJ2-3; D remains unclear. The CDR3 length is 14 residues. The germline CDR1 and CDR2 sequences are MGHRA and YSYEKL. V lost 1 base and J 9 bases, leaving 14 bases between the germline ends. The CDR3 DNA follows: TGCGCCAGCAGCCAAGGGCTTGGAAGCGACACGCAGTATTTT. The encoded protein is CASSQGLGSDTQYF.

This chain links TRBV5-6 with TRBJ2-3; 7 nucleotides match TRBD2. CDR1 and CDR2 (germline): SGHDT, YYEEEE. The CDR3 contains 15 residues. V was pared by 4 bases and J by 9 bases, with 14 bases of the junction left unmatched. CDR3 sequence (DNA): TGTGCCAGCAGCCCAGGACTAGACACACAGATAACGCAGTATTTT. This gives the protein CASSPGLDTQITQYF.